One sample yielded the 17 T cell receptor beta chains listed below, sequenced in a study of blood T cell repertoires in COVID-19. Some clones are missing from TCRdb's copy, which holds only in-frame ones; the method was immunoSEQ multiplex PCR. Here the sample spans approximately 440,000 clones, 90% being singletons. The sample was PBMCs or T cells enriched from blood (not recorded which). The receptors originated from a man aged 18 to 30 who had recovered from COVID-19.

The chain combines TRBV6-2 or TRBV6-3 with TRBJ2-3; no reliable D call. The CDR3 is 15 amino acids. V lost 4 bases, J lost 0 bases, and 11 bases lay in between. CDR1 and CDR2 from the germline V gene are MNHEY and SVGEGT. CDR3 region: CASSLQERSTDTQYF. CDR3 nucleotide sequence: TGTGCCAGCAGTTTGCAAGAGAGGAGCACAGATACGCAGTATTTT.

The CDR3 nucleotides are TGTGCCAGCAGCGGAGCTGGTGAAAAACTGTTTTTT. Translated: CASSGAGEKLFF. The chain joins TRBV9 to TRBJ1-4; D call uncertain. This CDR3 is 12 amino acids long. Germline values: CDR1 SGDLS, CDR2 YYNGEE. V dropped 3 bases and J dropped 7 bases, with 7 bases sitting between them.

The chain joins TRBV19 to TRBJ1-5; D is unresolved. V was cut by 1 base and J by 1 base, with 8 bases left in between. Germline V CDR1 and CDR2: LNHDA, SQIVND (reference sequence). The length of the CDR3 is 15 residues. The CDR3 DNA reads TGTGCCAGTAGTATAGGGCAGGAAAGCAATCAGCCCCAGCATTTT. It is translated as CASSIGQESNQPQHF.

V is TRBV9 and J is TRBJ1-1; TRBD1 agrees at 11 bases. V shed 0 bases and J 6 bases; nucleotides not matched to a gene: 10. CDR3 length equals 17 residues. Looked up from germline, CDR1 is SGDLS and CDR2 is YYNGEE. CDR3 loop: CASSVGRWGQGEAEAFF. The CDR3 DNA sequence: TGTGCCAGCAGCGTAGGTAGGTGGGGACAGGGGGAAGCTGAAGCTTTCTTT.

CDR3 in amino acids: CASSSEVSASPLHF. DNA for the CDR3: TGCGCCAGCAGCTCGGAGGTTTCGGCTTCACCCCTCCACTTT. This chain joins TRBV5-1 and TRBJ1-6; D call uncertain. Germline CDR1 reads SGHRS; CDR2 reads YFSETQ. The V and J ends lost 3 bases and 9 bases respectively, with 13 bases between them. This CDR3 is built from 14 residues.

The genes are TRBV4-2 and TRBJ1-1; the D gene is possibly TRBD1 (5 bases). This CDR3 is built from 13 residues. The V gene's germline CDR1 is LGHNA and CDR2 YNFKEQ. Between the trimmed V and J ends, which lost 4 bases and 2 bases, there was a span of 8 bases. CDR3 sequence reads: CASSPQDNTEAFF. DNA for the CDR3: TGTGCCAGCAGCCCACAGGATAACACTGAAGCTTTCTTT.

The chain links TRBV2 to TRBJ1-6; D may be TRBD1 (6 bases). V lost 9 bases, J lost 0 bases, and 9 bases lay in between. This CDR3 region has 14 residues. Per germline, CDR1 SNHLY and CDR2 FYNNEI. CDR3 protein: CASQDSSYNSPLHF. CDR3 nucleotides: TGTGCCAGTCAGGACAGCTCCTATAATTCACCCCTCCACTTT.

The chain recombines TRBV27 with TRBJ1-1, with 9 bases that match TRBD1. V shed 6 bases, J shed 5 bases, and the junction held 10 bases outside the gene matches. Germline lookup yields CDR1 MNHEY and CDR2 SMNVEV (reference sequence). The length of the CDR3 is 15 residues. CDR3 nucleotide sequence: TGTGCCAGCAGATCAGCCGGGACAGGGAGGACTGAAGCTTTCTTT. Its protein product is CASRSAGTGRTEAFF.

The chain carries TRBV19 and TRBJ2-3; 12 bases line up with TRBD2. V was clipped by 6 bases and J by 5 bases; unmatched bases: 12. The CDR3 spans 17 residues. The V gene's germline CDR1 is LNHDA and CDR2 SQIVND (reference sequence). CDR3 protein: CASRNRPLAGGRDTQYF. Written as DNA, the CDR3 is TGTGCCAGTAGGAACCGGCCCCTAGCGGGAGGGAGAGATACGCAGTATTTT.

The V call is TRBV6-2 or TRBV6-3, the J call TRBJ1-6; a weak D match, TRBD1 (5 bases). This CDR3 contains 17 residues. Germline lookup yields CDR1 MNHEY and CDR2 SVGEGT. V was shortened by 4 bases and J by 8 bases, with 21 bases between the two germline ends. CDR3 residues: CASSSPSGQGGYSPLHF. The CDR3 DNA sequence: TGTGCCAGCAGTTCTCCCTCCGGGCAGGGAGGGTATTCACCCCTCCACTTT.

This clone was found once. The CDR3 loop is CASSESIGGSTNEKLFF. The CDR3, as DNA: TGTGCCAGCAGTGAATCAATAGGGGGCTCTACTAATGAAAAACTGTTTTTT. This chain connects TRBV2 to TRBJ1-4; 7 bases map to TRBD1. CDR1 is SNHLY, CDR2 FYNNEI, per germline. The V gene end was trimmed by 2 bases and the J gene end by 2 bases; junction bases not matched to a gene: 8. The CDR3 spans 17 residues. The full variable domain, completed using reference TRBV2 and TRBJ1-4, is EPEVTQTPSHQVTQMGQEVILRCVPISNHLYFYWYRQILGQKVEFLVSFYNNEISEKSEIFDDQFSVERPDGSNFTLKIRSTKLEDSAMYFCASSESIGGSTNEKLFFGSGTQLSVL.

V is TRBV6-6 and J is TRBJ1-2, with a possible D match to TRBD1 (6 bases). Deletions cut 4 bases from V and 4 bases from J, with 10 bases between. The CDR3 extends over 13 amino acids. The germline V gene has CDR1 MNHNY and CDR2 SVGAGI (reference sequence). Here the CDR3 DNA reads TGTGCCAGCAGTTTAGTACAGGGCTATGGCTACACCTTC. Amino acids: CASSLVQGYGYTF.

This sequence joins TRBV5-1 and TRBJ2-7, with D perhaps matching TRBD2 (5 bases). Trimming cost V 7 bases and J 5 bases, with 19 bases left between them. The CDR3 consists of 14 residues. Germline CDR1 and CDR2: SGHRS and YFSETQ. CDR3 protein: CASGMRVSDHEQYF. The CDR3 region has the DNA TGCGCCAGCGGGATGCGGGTCTCGGACCACGAGCAGTACTTC.

Only one count was recorded for this clone. The chain recombines TRBV7-2 with TRBJ2-3; no clear D gene. This CDR3 has 13 amino acids. Germline V gene lookup returns CDR1 SGHTA and CDR2 FQGNSA. Trimming cost V 1 base and J 4 bases, with 6 bases left between them. CDR3 coding DNA: TGTGCCAGCAGCTTAGTTTTCTCAGATACGCAGTATTTT. Translation: CASSLVFSDTQYF.

V usage is TRBV11-2 and J usage is TRBJ2-7, with TRBD1 matching 8 bases. The CDR3 is 13 residues long. CDR1 and CDR2 (germline): SGHAT, FQNNGV. V trimming: 5 bases; J trimming: 6 bases; junction bases outside the gene matches: 6. The CDR3, as DNA: TGTGCCAGCAGCACAAGCGACAGGGGCGAGCAGTACTTC. Translated: CASSTSDRGEQYF.

The chain combines TRBV2 with TRBJ2-5; the D gene is possibly TRBD1 (6 bases). Trimming removed 7 bases at V and 3 bases at J, with 15 bases between. The CDR3 is made up of 14 amino acids. Germline V gives CDR1 SNHLY, CDR2 FYNNEI. CDR3 residues: CASTLRGLKETQYF. In nucleotides, the CDR3 is TGTGCCAGCACCCTAAGGGGGTTAAAAGAGACCCAGTACTTC. The full variable domain, rest sourced from reference TRBV2 and TRBJ2-5, is EPEVTQTPSHQVTQMGQEVILRCVPISNHLYFYWYRQILGQKVEFLVSFYNNEISEKSEIFDDQFSVERPDGSNFTLKIRSTKLEDSAMYFCASTLRGLKETQYFGPGTRLLVL.

The chain joins TRBV2 to TRBJ1-2; no firm D call. CDR1 and CDR2 from the germline V gene are SNHLY and FYNNEI. This CDR3 is 17 amino acids long. V was shortened by 5 bases and J by 6 bases, with 25 bases between the two germline ends. CDR3 DNA sequence: TGTGCCAGCAGTCCACAGCCTTCGCCCGTATTGTTTAATGGCTACACCTTC. It specifies CASSPQPSPVLFNGYTF.